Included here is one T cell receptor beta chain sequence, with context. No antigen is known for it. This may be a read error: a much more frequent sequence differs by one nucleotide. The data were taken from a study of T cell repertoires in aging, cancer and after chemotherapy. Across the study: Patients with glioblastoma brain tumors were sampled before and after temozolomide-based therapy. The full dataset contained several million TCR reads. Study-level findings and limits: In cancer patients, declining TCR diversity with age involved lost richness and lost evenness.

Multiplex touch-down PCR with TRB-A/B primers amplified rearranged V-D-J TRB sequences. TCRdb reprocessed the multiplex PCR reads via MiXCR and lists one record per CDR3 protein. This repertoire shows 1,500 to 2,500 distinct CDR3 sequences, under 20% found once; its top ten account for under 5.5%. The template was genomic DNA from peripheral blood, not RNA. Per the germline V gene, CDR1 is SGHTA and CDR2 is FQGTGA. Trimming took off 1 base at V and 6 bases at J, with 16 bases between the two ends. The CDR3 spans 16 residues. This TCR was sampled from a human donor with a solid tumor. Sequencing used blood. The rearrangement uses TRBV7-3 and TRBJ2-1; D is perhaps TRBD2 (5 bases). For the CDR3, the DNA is TGTGCCAGCAGCTTAAGTTCCGGAGCTAGCTGCAATGAGCAGTTCTTC. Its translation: CASSLSSGASCNEQFF.